This TCR beta chain was retrieved from a study of T cell responses to AZD1222 COVID-19 vaccine. General study findings and limits: None of the repertoires were sampled until the peak T cell response had passed. Donors were chiefly white British, with a greater number of females, and clonal diversity was perhaps underestimated. Unmutated variant regions are reportedly targeted by nearly half of spike-specific TCRs. Along spike, vaccine-associated CD4 TCRs were found throughout, with dominance at 160-218 and 743-854.

Using immunoSEQ multiplex PCR, the repertoire was profiled, and TCRdb retains in-frame clones only, with some absent. The sample lists roughly 150,000 clones, around 93% occurring once. Notes on this clone: Its specificity is unknown.

The CDR3 is 16 amino acids. CDR1 and CDR2 (germline): ENHRY, SYGVKD. The trim removed 4 bases at V and 6 bases at J, leaving 4 bases unmatched. The specimen was peripheral blood, collected on day 0 of AZD1222 vaccination. This chain joins TRBV10-3 and TRBJ2-1, with TRBD2 matching 15 bases. This TCR derives from an adult in good health. CDR3 sequence: CAISGQGLAGGNEQFF. CDR3 in DNA: TGTGCCATCAGTGGGCAGGGACTAGCGGGAGGCAATGAGCAGTTCTTC.